This T cell receptor beta chain was found in a study of blood T cell repertoires in COVID-19. This CDR3 region has 14 residues. In germline, CDR1 is MGHDK, CDR2 SYGVNS. V lost 5 bases and J lost 5, with 10 bases in between. The assay was immunoSEQ multiplex PCR, and TCRdb's table has in-frame clones only and misses some. The sample records around 140,000 clones, over 70% being singletons. The clonotype comes from a man aged 55-75 years who had recovered from COVID-19. The chain employs TRBV25-1 and TRBJ1-6, with D uncertain. The sequenced material came from PBMCs or T cells enriched from blood (not recorded which). The chain's CDR3 is CASSRGRDNSPLHF. The CDR3 DNA reads TGTGCCAGCAGTCGTGGGCGGGATAATTCACCCCTCCACTTT.